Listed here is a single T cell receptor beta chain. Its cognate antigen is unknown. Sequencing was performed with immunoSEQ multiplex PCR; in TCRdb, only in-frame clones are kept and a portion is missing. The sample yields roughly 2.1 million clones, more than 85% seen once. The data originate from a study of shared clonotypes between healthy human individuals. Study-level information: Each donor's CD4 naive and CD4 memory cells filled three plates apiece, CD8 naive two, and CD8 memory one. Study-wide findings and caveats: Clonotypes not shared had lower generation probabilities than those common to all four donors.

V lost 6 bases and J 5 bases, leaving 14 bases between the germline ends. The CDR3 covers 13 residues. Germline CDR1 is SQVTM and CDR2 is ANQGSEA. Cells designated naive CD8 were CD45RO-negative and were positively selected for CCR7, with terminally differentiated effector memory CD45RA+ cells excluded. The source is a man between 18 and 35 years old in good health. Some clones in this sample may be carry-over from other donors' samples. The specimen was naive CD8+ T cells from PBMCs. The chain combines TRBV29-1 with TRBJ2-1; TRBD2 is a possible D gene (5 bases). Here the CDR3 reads CSVTGLGNNEQFF. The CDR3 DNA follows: TGCAGCGTAACCGGACTGGGGAACAATGAGCAGTTCTTC.